This T cell receptor beta chain comes out of a study of T cell clones after liver transplantation. Overall study context: At least one year of complete immunosuppression withdrawal without enzymes over twice normal defined tolerance. Study findings and constraints: Donor-reactive sequences fell more than third party-reactive ones, suggesting partial deletion. In a couple of subjects, few donor cells limited the measurable donor-reactive repertoire.

The repertoire was sequenced with immunoSEQ multiplex PCR; TCRdb's copy has only in-frame clones and lacks some. The sample lists 40,000 to 55,000 clones; 86% were seen once. As concerns this clone: As yet, its antigen is unknown.

J was trimmed by 4 bases and V by 0 bases; bases with no gene match: 4. The CDR3 sequence is 14 residues long. The germline gives CDR1 GTSNPN, CDR2 SVGIG (reference sequence). This sequence joins TRBV30 and TRBJ1-2; TRBD1 matches at 8 bases. This clonotype originated in a human patient who received a liver transplant. These T cells may partly come from the graft donor. Sequenced material: CD4+ T cells from blood, taken 24 months after liver transplant. The CDR3 loop is CAWSVQGGSYGYTF. CDR3 coding DNA: TGTGCCTGGAGTGTACAGGGGGGCTCCTATGGCTACACCTTC.